The 22 T cell receptor beta chains below all came from one sample that was sequenced in a study of CD39 and CD103 CD8 tumor-infiltrating T cells. Only in-frame clones appear in the TCRdb table, and some are missing; sequencing was by immunoSEQ multiplex PCR. The sample carries 2,500 to 3,000 clones, under 90% recorded once. Source material: CD39- CD103- CD8+ T cells sorted from the tumor. This sample's subset: CD103-CD39- double-negative CD45RA- CD8 T cells. The receptors derive from a human donor with head and neck squamous cell carcinoma.

The table lists this clone with a count of one. The chain joins TRBV13 to TRBJ2-5; TRBD2 might be the D (7 bases). The J call is in doubt because the DNA end fits TRBJ2-7 better. Germline V gives CDR1 PRHDT, CDR2 FYEKMQ (reference sequence). This CDR3 comprises 16 residues. CDR3 region: CASSPNSGGPSYEQYF. The CDR3 DNA sequence: TGTGCCAGCAGCCCAAACTCGGGGGGCCCTTCCTACGAGCAGTACTTC.

J is TRBJ1-1 and V is TRBV9; 7 positions agree with TRBD1. V shed 3 bases, J shed 6 bases, and the junction held 5 bases outside the gene matches. The CDR3 extends over 13 amino acids. CDR1 SGDLS and CDR2 YYNGEE come from the germline V gene. The CDR3 DNA reads TGTGCCAGCAGCGATAACAGGGGTCCTGAAGCTTTCTTT. Its translation: CASSDNRGPEAFF.

The rearrangement links TRBV11-2 to TRBJ1-2; a weak D match, TRBD1 (6 bases). Trimming shortened V by 3 bases and J by 6 bases, and 14 bases separated the two germline ends. The CDR3 has 14 amino acids. Germline CDR1 is SGHAT and CDR2 is FQNNGV. The CDR3 nucleotides read TGTGCCAGCAGCTTGGCACAGGGTATGCATGGCTACACCTTC. Translated: CASSLAQGMHGYTF.

The rearrangement links TRBV5-6 to TRBJ1-1; D is undetermined. Trimming left V 0 bases short and J 4 bases short, with 13 bases between. Germline CDR1 reads SGHDT; CDR2 reads YYEEEE. This CDR3 is built from 15 residues. CDR3 in amino acids: CASSLVGGIATEAFF. The CDR3 DNA reads TGTGCCAGCAGCTTGGTGGGAGGGATCGCCACTGAAGCTTTCTTT.

CDR3 sequence reads: CASSQDPGGGAKDTQYF. The CDR3 region has the DNA TGCGCCAGCAGCCAAGATCCGGGCGGGGGGGCAAAAGATACGCAGTATTTT. The rearrangement uses TRBV4-1 and TRBJ2-3, with TRBD2 identical over 9 bases. The CDR3 is made up of 17 amino acids. The V and J ends lost 0 bases and 5 bases, in that order; junction bases with no gene match: 9. Germline lookup yields CDR1 MGHRA and CDR2 YSYEKL.

The CDR3, as DNA: TGTGCCAGCAGTCCAACCGGGACAAAGGTGTCCCTGGACACTGAAGCTTTCTTT. The encoded protein is CASSPTGTKVSLDTEAFF. The chain is built from TRBV28 and TRBJ1-1, with D possibly matching TRBD1 (6 bases). This CDR3 has 18 amino acids. Trimming pared 5 bases from V and 3 bases from J, leaving 25 bases between. Germline-derived CDR1 and CDR2 are MDHEN and SYDVKM.

Only a few counts were recorded for this clone. This chain connects TRBV27 to TRBJ2-5, with a weak D call TRBD1 (5 bases). Deletions cut 3 bases from V and 4 bases from J, with 12 bases between. The CDR3 covers 14 residues. In germline, CDR1 is MNHEY, CDR2 SMNVEV (reference sequence). The CDR3, as DNA: TGTGCCAGCAGTTTTGTGGACAAGGGAGAGACCCAGTACTTC. Translating gives CASSFVDKGETQYF.

V gene TRBV19 combines with J gene TRBJ1-6; 7 nucleotides agree with TRBD1. Germline lookup yields CDR1 LNHDA and CDR2 SQIVND (reference sequence). CDR3 length equals 15 residues. The V and J ends lost 5 bases and 7 bases, in that order; junction bases with no gene match: 8. CDR3 protein: CASSSPGTVNSPLHF. As DNA, the CDR3 is TGTGCCAGTAGTTCACCCGGGACAGTCAATTCACCCCTCCACTTT.

In its sample, this clone was seen a few times. The rearrangement uses TRBV21-1 and TRBJ1-1; TRBD1, as called in the table, went unchecked against the DNA. TRBV21-1 is assigned pseudogene status. CDR3 length equals 12 residues. As DNA, the CDR3 is TGTGCCAGCAGCGCCACAGGATCTGAAGCTTTCTTT. Translation gives CASSATGSEAFF.

V and J are TRBV6-4 and TRBJ2-1, with TRBD2 matching over 9 bases. The V gene end was trimmed by 1 base and the J gene end by 7 bases; junction bases not matched to a gene: 5. CDR3 length: 15 amino acids. Germline loops: CDR1 MRHNA, CDR2 SNTAGT. The CDR3 coding sequence is TGTGCCAGCAGTGACTTTGCGGGGGGGCTGAATGAGCAGTTCTTC. Its protein is CASSDFAGGLNEQFF.

This chain links TRBV7-9 with TRBJ1-1; TRBD1 is a possible D gene (5 bases). The germline V gene encodes CDR1 SEHNR and CDR2 FQNEAQ (reference sequence). The CDR3 consists of 16 residues. Trimming cost V 8 bases and J 0 bases, with 19 bases left between them. The CDR3 DNA reads TGTGCCAGCTCTTCGTTATGGGGGGGTTTGAACACTGAAGCTTTCTTT. Its protein product is CASSSLWGGLNTEAFF.

The rearrangement uses TRBV4-2 and TRBJ1-1; D gene uncertain. Germline lookup yields CDR1 LGHNA and CDR2 YNFKEQ. V was shortened by 0 bases and J by 7 bases, with 6 bases between the two germline ends. CDR3 length: 12 amino acids. Here the CDR3 reads CASSQDGIEAFF. The CDR3 bases are TGTGCCAGCAGCCAAGACGGGATTGAAGCTTTCTTT.

V usage is TRBV7-2 and J usage is TRBJ1-1; no firm D call. CDR1 is SGHTA and CDR2 is FQGNSA in the germline V gene. The CDR3 consists of 13 residues. Trimming left V 7 bases short and J 6 bases short, with 15 bases between. Written as DNA, the CDR3 is TGTGCCAGCACCCCGCCCAGGCGGGCTGAAGCTTTCTTT. Translating it yields CASTPPRRAEAFF.

The J gene is TRBJ2-3, the V gene TRBV6-1, with 11 bases fitting TRBD2. Germline V lookup: CDR1 MNHNS, CDR2 SASEGT. The CDR3 spans 15 residues. V shed 1 base, J shed 4 bases, and the junction held 1 base outside the gene matches. CDR3 region: CASSEVSGGADTQYF. In nucleotides, the CDR3 is TGTGCCAGCAGTGAAGTTAGCGGGGGGGCAGATACGCAGTATTTT.

V is TRBV5-6 and J is TRBJ2-2; D might be TRBD2 (5 bases). CDR1 and CDR2 from the germline V gene are SGHDT and YYEEEE. Trimming removed 3 bases at V and 3 bases at J, with 18 bases between. The CDR3 is 17 residues long. Here the CDR3 DNA reads TGTGCCAGCAGCTACTGGGCGGGCGCGATTTACACCGGGGAGCTGTTTTTT. Protein sequence: CASSYWAGAIYTGELFF. The full variable domain, in which reference TRBV5-6 and TRBJ2-2 provide the parts outside the CDR3, is DAGVTQSPTHLIKTRGQQVTLRCSPKSGHDTVSWYQQALGQGPQFIFQYYEEEERQRGNFPDRFSGHQFPNYSSELNVNALLLGDSALYLCASSYWAGAIYTGELFFGEGSRLTVL.

The V call is TRBV27, the J call TRBJ1-6; 9 bases agree with TRBD1. Trimming took 6 bases from V and 11 from J; bases not matched to a gene: 8. The CDR3 is 14 residues long. Germline CDR1 and CDR2: MNHEY and SMNVEV (reference sequence). DNA for the CDR3: TGTGCCAGCAGATCGGGACAGGGAAACGCACCCCTCCACTTT. It translates to CASRSGQGNAPLHF.

This chain links TRBV11-2 with TRBJ1-1, with D perhaps matching TRBD1 (5 bases). Trimming removed 6 bases from V and 7 bases from J, with 18 bases in between. CDR3 length: 14 amino acids. The germline V gene has CDR1 SGHAT and CDR2 FQNNGV. CDR3 loop: CASRQLSDTLEAFF. The CDR3 coding sequence is TGTGCCAGCAGGCAACTATCGGACACCCTTGAAGCTTTCTTT.

The chain is built from TRBV30 and TRBJ1-5; 8 nucleotides match TRBD1. The CDR3 is 14 residues long. Looked up from germline, CDR1 is GTSNPN and CDR2 is SVGIG (reference sequence). The V gene end was trimmed by 0 bases and the J gene end by 10 bases; junction bases not matched to a gene: 8. Here the CDR3 DNA reads TGTGCCTGGAGTGTACTGCAGGGGGCTCAACCCCAGCATTTT. Translation gives CAWSVLQGAQPQHF.

The chain joins TRBV10-3 to TRBJ2-4, with D unclear. This CDR3 region has 14 residues. CDR1 ENHRY and CDR2 SYGVKD come from the germline V gene. V was clipped by 0 bases and J by 6 bases, with 9 bases between them. In nucleotides, the CDR3 is TGTGCCATCAGTGAGTCGCAGGATGGAAACATTCAGTACTTC. It specifies CAISESQDGNIQYF.

The chain couples TRBV30 to TRBJ1-5, with 8 bases that match TRBD1. V shed 1 base and J 5 bases; nucleotides not matched to a gene: 4. The CDR3 totals 14 residues. The germline V gene has CDR1 GTSNPN and CDR2 SVGIG (reference sequence). The CDR3 DNA reads TGTGCCTGGAGTGCTACAGGGGGGGATCAGCCCCAGCATTTT. It encodes CAWSATGGDQPQHF.

The chain recombines TRBV6-4 with TRBJ2-3; D perhaps matches TRBD1 (6 bases). This CDR3 contains 14 residues. Per the germline V gene, CDR1 is MRHNA and CDR2 is SNTAGT. Deletions cut 3 bases from V and 4 bases from J, with 11 bases between. In DNA, the CDR3 is TGTGCCAGCAGTGAAGCAGGGGTTTCAGATACGCAGTATTTT. Its translation: CASSEAGVSDTQYF.

The rearrangement uses TRBV30 and TRBJ2-1, with D hard to call. This CDR3 contains 15 residues. The ends were cut back, 0 bases at V and 8 bases at J, with 17 bases in the middle. Germline V gives CDR1 GTSNPN, CDR2 SVGIG (reference sequence). CDR3 protein: CAWSVGLVPADEQFF. DNA for the CDR3: TGTGCCTGGAGTGTAGGATTAGTCCCGGCGGATGAGCAGTTCTTC. Full variable domain (outside the CDR3, taken from reference TRBV30 and TRBJ2-1): SQTIHQWPATLVQPVGSPLSLECTVEGTSNPNLYWYRQAAGRGLQLLFYSVGIGQISSEVPQNLSASRPQDRQFILSSKKLLLSDSGFYLCAWSVGLVPADEQFFGPGTRLTVL.